The table lists the clone carrying this TCR beta chain with a few counts. The data stem from a study of blood T cell repertoires in COVID-19. Looking at the study overall: Samples taken during acute and convalescent COVID-19 were collected in the United States, Italy and Spain. PBMCs, B-cell-depleted T cells, or T cells were the source of the cDNA or gDNA that made up the material.

Trimming took off 7 bases at V and 4 bases at J, with 11 bases between the two ends. The CDR3 is 12 residues long. The germline gives CDR1 ENHRY, CDR2 SYGVKD. In the original workflow: Nucleated cell counts were estimated from reference gene primer amplification. The repertoire was sequenced with immunoSEQ multiplex PCR; TCRdb's copy has only in-frame clones and lacks some. That table supplies the V and J calls and clone size; D and trimming were determined from the DNA. The table has more than 250,000 clones, 80% to 90% seen once; the top ten hold approximately 1.3%. This sequence originates from a woman aged 45-65 years with acute or convalescent COVID-19. The sequenced sample was peripheral blood. V gene TRBV10-3 combines with J gene TRBJ2-7, with D perhaps TRBD1 (6 bases). CDR3 sequence reads: CAIKGTRYEQYF. The CDR3 DNA follows: TGTGCCATCAAGGGGACAAGGTACGAGCAGTACTTC.